The present entry profiles one T cell receptor (beta chain) with its context. TCRdb processed the 5' RACE reads again and assigns one entry to each CDR3 protein, with no DNA. This table holds a few hundred thousand distinct CDR3 sequences. The data derive from a study of T cells expressing NK-cell markers. This sequence originates from a young man in good health. The sequencing sample was made of blood T cells: a sorted CD56 or NKG2C T cell subset, CD4+ or CD8+ T cells, or bulk PBMC T cells (not recorded which).

CDR3 sequence: CASSQDRSIQYF. This rearrangement joins TRBV14 to TRBJ2-4. Germline V lookup: CDR1 SGHDN, CDR2 FVKESK. CDR3 length: 12 residues.